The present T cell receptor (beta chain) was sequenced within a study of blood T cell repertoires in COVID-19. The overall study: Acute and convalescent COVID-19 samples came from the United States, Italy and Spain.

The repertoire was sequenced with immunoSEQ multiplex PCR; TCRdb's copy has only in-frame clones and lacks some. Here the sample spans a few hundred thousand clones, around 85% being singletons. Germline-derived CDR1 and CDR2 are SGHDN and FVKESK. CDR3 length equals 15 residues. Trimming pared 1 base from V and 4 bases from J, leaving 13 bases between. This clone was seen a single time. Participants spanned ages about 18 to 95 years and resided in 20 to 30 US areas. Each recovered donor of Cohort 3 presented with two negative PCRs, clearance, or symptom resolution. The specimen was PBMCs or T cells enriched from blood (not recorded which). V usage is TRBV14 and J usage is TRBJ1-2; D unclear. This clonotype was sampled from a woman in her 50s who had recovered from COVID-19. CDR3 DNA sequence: TGTGCCAGCAGCCAAGGTTATCCCGAACTCTATGGCTACACCTTC. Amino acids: CASSQGYPELYGYTF.